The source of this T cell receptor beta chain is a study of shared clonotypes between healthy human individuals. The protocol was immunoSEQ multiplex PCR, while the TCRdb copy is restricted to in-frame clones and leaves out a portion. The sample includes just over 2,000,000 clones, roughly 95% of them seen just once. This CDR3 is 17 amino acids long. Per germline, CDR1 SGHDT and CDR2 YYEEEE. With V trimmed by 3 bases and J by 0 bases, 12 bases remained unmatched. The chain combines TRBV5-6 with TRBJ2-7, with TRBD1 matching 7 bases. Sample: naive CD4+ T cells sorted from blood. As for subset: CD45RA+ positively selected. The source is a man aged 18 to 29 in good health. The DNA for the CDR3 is TGTGCCAGCAGCTGGGCCCCAAGACAGGGTTTCTCCTACGAGCAGTACTTC. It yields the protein CASSWAPRQGFSYEQYF.